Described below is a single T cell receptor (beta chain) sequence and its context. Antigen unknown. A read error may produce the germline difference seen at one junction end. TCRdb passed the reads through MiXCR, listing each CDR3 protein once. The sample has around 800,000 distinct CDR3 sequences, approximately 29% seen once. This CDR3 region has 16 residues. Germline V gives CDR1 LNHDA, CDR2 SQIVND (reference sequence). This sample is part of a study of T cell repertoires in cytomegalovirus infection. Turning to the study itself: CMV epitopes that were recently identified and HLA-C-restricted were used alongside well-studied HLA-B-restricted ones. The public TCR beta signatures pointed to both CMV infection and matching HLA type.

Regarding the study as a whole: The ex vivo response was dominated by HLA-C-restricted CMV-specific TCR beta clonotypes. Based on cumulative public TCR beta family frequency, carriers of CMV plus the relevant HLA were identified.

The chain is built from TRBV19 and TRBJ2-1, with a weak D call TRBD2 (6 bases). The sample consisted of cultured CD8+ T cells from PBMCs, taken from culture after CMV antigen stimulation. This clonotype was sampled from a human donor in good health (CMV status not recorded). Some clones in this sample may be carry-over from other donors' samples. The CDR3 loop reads CANSISSGGSYNEQFF. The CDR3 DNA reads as TGTGCCAATAGTATATCGTCCGGGGGATCGTACAATGAGCAGTTCTTC.